The clone carrying this TCR beta chain appeared many times. Its specificity is not known. The sample belongs to a study of T-cell reconstitution after alpha-beta-depleted transplantation in children. Findings and limits, study-wide: As was reported, about two months after transplant, alpha-beta T cells came from several hundred expanded graft clones.

The CDR3 loop spans 15 amino acids. CDR1 and CDR2 from the germline V gene are ENHRY and SYGVKD. Deletions cut 6 bases from V and 2 bases from J, with 14 bases between. Unique molecular identifiers were used to barcode this TCRbeta library. TCRdb itself ran the PCR reads through MiXCR, one entry per CDR3 protein. Counted here are approximately 200,000 distinct CDR3 sequences, approximately 6% occurring once; the ten biggest clones make up 4.5%. Material: PBMCs, obtained before TCRalphabeta/CD19-depleted stem cell transplant. The chain carries TRBV10-3 and TRBJ2-1; TRBD1 might be the D (5 bases). The TCR was taken from a girl less than two years old with combined immunodeficiency, due to receive a stem cell transplant. Written as DNA, the CDR3 is TGTGCCATCAGCCCGACAGTTTATACCTACAATGAGCAGTTCTTC. Amino acid sequence: CAISPTVYTYNEQFF.